This TCR beta chain is from a study of blood T cell repertoires in COVID-19. Study context: In each case, the material was cDNA or gDNA derived from T cells, B-cell-depleted T cells, or PBMCs.

In the original analysis: For nucleated cells, counts were estimated from reference gene primer amplification. The data were produced by immunoSEQ multiplex PCR, yet TCRdb's version contains in-frame clones alone and is incomplete. V, J and clone size were drawn from that table, and D and trimming were deduced from the DNA. The data contain approximately 200,000 clones, roughly 89% of them singletons. The CDR3 is made up of 15 amino acids. Germline CDR1 and CDR2: SGHNT and YENEEA. V shed 5 bases, J shed 8 bases, and the junction held 9 bases outside the gene matches. The J gene is TRBJ1-4, the V gene TRBV11-3; TRBD1 aligns across 9 bases. What was sequenced was peripheral blood. The source of this sequence is a man aged 55 to 70 who had recovered from COVID-19. The DNA of the CDR3 is TGTGCCAGCAGCCACCAGGACAGGGGAAACGAAAAACTGTTTTTT. Translation: CASSHQDRGNEKLFF.